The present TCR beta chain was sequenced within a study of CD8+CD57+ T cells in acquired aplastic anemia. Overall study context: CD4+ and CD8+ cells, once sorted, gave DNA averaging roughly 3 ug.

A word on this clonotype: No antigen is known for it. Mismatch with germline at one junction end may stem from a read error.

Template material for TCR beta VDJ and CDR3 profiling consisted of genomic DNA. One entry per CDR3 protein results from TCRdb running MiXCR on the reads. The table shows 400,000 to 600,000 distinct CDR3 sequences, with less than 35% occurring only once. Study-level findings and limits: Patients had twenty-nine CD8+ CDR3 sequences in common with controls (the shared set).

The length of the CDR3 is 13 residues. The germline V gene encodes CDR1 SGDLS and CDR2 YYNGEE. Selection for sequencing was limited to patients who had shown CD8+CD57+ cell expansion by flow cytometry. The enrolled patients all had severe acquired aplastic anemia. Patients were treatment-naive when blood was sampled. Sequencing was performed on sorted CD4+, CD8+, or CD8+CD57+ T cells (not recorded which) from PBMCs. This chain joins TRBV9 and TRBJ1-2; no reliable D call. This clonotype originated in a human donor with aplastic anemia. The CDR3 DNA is TGTACCAGCAGAGATGTGAAGAACTATGGCTACACCTTC. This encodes CTSRDVKNYGYTF. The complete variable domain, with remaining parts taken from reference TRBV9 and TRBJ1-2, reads DSGVTQTPKHLITATGQRVTLRCSPRSGDLSVYWYQQSLDQGLQFLIQYYNGEERAKGNILERFSAQQFPDLHSELNLSSLELGDSALYFCTSRDVKNYGYTFGSGTRLTVV.